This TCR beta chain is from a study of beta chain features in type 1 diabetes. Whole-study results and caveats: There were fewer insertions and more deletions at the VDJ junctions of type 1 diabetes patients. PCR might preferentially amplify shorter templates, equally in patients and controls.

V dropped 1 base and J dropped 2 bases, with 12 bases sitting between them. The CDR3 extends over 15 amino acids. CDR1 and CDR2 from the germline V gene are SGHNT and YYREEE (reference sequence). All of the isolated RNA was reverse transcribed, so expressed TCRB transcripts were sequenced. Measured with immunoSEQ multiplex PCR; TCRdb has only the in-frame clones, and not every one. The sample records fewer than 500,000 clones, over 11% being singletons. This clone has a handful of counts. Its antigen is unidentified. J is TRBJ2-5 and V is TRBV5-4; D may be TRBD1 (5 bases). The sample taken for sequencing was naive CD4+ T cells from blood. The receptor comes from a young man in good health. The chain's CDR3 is CASSLTTAVQETQYF. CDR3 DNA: TGTGCCAGCAGCTTGACGACAGCAGTACAAGAGACCCAGTACTTC.